This TCR beta chain derives from a study of blood T cells in healthy people across ages. Study as a whole: T cells yielded about one barcoded beta molecule per two cells through template switching. The study, taken as a whole, reports: It was the long-lived donors that had more naive CD4+ cells and higher diversity than aged donors. A conclusive naive versus antigen-experienced comparison was prevented by the unsorted PBMCs.

Together with a sample-barcoded 5' primer, a J-beta primer mix was included in a second PCR lasting roughly 6 to 12 cycles. Using its own MiXCR run on the 5' RACE reads, TCRdb lists one record per CDR3 protein. The profile covers 540,000 or so distinct CDR3 sequences, with around 48% appearing a single time and around 23% taken by the ten largest. Notes on this clonotype: The antigen is undetermined.

The specimen was blood. This TCR came from an elderly man in good health.

The CDR3 loop is CSARQGPYNSPLHF. CDR3 coding DNA: TGCAGTGCTAGACAGGGGCCCTATAATTCACCCCTCCACTTT. The gene calls are TRBV20-1 and TRBJ1-6, with D possibly matching TRBD1 (6 bases). V dropped 2 bases and J dropped 2 bases, with 7 bases sitting between them. From germline, CDR1 is DFQATT and CDR2 SNEGSKA (reference sequence). CDR3 length equals 14 residues.